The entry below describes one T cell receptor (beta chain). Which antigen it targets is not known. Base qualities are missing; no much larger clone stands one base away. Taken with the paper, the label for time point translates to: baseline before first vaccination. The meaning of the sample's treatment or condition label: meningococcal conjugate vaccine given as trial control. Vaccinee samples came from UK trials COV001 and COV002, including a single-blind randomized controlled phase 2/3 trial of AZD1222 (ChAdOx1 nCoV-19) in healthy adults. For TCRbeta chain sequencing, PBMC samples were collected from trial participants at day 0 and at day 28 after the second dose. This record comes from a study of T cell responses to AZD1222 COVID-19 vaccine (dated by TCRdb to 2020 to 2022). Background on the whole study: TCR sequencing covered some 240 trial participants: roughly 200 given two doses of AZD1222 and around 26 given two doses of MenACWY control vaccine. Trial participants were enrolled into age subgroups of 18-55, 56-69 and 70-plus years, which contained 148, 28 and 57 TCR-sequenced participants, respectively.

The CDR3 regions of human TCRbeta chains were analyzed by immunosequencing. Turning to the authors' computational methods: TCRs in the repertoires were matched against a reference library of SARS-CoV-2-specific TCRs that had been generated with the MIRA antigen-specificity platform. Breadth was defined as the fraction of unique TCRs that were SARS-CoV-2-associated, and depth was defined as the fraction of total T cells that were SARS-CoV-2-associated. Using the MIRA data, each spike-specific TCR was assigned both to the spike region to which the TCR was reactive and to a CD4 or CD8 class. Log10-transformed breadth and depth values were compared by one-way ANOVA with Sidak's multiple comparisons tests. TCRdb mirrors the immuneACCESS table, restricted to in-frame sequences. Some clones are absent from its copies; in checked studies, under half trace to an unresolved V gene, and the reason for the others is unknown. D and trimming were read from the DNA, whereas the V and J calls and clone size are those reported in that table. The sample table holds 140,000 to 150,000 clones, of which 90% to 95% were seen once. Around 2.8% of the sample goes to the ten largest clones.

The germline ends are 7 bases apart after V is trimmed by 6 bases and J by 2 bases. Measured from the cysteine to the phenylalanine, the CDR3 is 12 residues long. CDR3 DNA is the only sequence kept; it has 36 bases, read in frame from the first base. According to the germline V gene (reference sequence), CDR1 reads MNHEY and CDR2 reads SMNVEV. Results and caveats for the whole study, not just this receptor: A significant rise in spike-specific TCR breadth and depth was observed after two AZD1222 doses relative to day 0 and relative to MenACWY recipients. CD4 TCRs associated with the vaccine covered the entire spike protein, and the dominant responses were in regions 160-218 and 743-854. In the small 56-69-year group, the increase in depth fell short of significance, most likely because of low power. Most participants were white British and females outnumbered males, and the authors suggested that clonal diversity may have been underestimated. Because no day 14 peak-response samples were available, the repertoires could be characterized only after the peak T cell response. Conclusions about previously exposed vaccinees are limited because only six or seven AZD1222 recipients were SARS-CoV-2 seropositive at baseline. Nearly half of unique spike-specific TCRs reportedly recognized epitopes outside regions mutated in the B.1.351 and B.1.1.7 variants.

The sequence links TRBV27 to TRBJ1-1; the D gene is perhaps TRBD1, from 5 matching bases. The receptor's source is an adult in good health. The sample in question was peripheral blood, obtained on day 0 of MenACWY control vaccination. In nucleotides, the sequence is TGTGCCAGCAGCCAGGGAAACACTGAAGCTTTCTTT. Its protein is CASSQGNTEAFF.